This T cell receptor beta chain was identified in a study of blood T cells in healthy people across ages. Study-level results: Higher naive T cell percentage went strongly together with higher TCR beta diversity.

The second PCR ran about 6 to 12 cycles with a sample-barcoded 5' primer and J-beta primers. MiXCR, run by TCRdb on the 5' RACE reads, gives a single entry per CDR3 protein. In the table there are some 710,000 distinct CDR3 sequences, 22% of which are singletons. Worth noting for this clonotype: Its specificity is not known.

The CDR3 runs to 13 residues. The junction had 10 bases not matched to a gene; V was cut back by 5 bases and J by 10 bases. This rearrangement joins TRBV12-3 or TRBV12-4 to TRBJ1-1, with 7 bases identical to TRBD1. The sequencing input was blood. This receptor was identified in a man between 65 and 85 years old in good health. DNA for the CDR3: TGTGCCAGCAGTAGAAACAGGGGAGGAGTAGCTTTCTTT. As protein: CASSRNRGGVAFF.